A selection of T cell receptor beta chains follows, all from one sample in a study of blood T cell repertoires in COVID-19. Method: immunoSEQ multiplex PCR; TCRdb's copy keeps in-frame clones and lacks some. The sample lists about 90,000 clones; about 90% were seen once. Specimen: peripheral blood. All receptors come from a human donor with active COVID-19. The donor label of this sample is uncertain. The CDR3 runs from the conserved cysteine through the conserved F or W. Each record gives: clone size, CDR3 length, D gene, V gene, J gene, CDR3 DNA, CDR3 protein. A D gene is named only where the DNA matches it firmly. Size is omitted from some rows. Given values are once, few, many or a class for expanded clones.

clone_size: NA
cdr3_length: 15
d_call: NA
v_call: TRBV27
j_call: TRBJ2-3
cdr3_nt: TGTGCCAGCTCACTCCGGGGGGCCAGCACAGATACGCAGTATTTT
cdr3_aa: CASSLRGASTDTQYF

clone_size: NA
cdr3_length: 14
d_call: TRBD1
v_call: TRBV2
j_call: TRBJ2-7
cdr3_nt: TGTGCCAGCAGTGACGCCAGGGGGATCTACGAGCAGTACTTC
cdr3_aa: CASSDARGIYEQYF

clone_size: NA
cdr3_length: 13
d_call: NA
v_call: TRBV21-1
j_call: TRBJ1-6
cdr3_nt: TGCAAAGTGGGGGGGATCTATAATTCACCCCTCCACTTT
cdr3_aa: CKVGGIYNSPLHF

clone_size: NA
cdr3_length: 16
d_call: TRBD2
v_call: TRBV3-1/TRBV3-2
j_call: TRBJ2-7
cdr3_nt: TGTGCCAGCAGCCAAGGTCCGGGGGGGGACTCCTACGAGCAGTACTTC
cdr3_aa: CASSQGPGGDSYEQYF

clone_size: NA
cdr3_length: 15
d_call: NA
v_call: TRBV6-4
j_call: TRBJ1-4
cdr3_nt: TGTGCCAGCAGTGATCCTGGGCAGGGCGAGGAAAAACTGTTTTTT
cdr3_aa: CASSDPGQGEEKLFF

clone_size: NA
cdr3_length: 16
d_call: NA
v_call: TRBV3-1/TRBV3-2
j_call: TRBJ2-1
cdr3_nt: TGTGCCAGCAGCCAAGTCCCCTCGACAGGACGCAATGAGCAGTTCTTC
cdr3_aa: CASSQVPSTGRNEQFF

clone_size: NA
cdr3_length: 15
d_call: TRBD2
v_call: TRBV18
j_call: TRBJ2-2
cdr3_nt: TGTGCCAGCTCCCGGGACTACTCGAACACCGGGGAGCTGTTTTTT
cdr3_aa: CASSRDYSNTGELFF

clone_size: NA
cdr3_length: 16
d_call: TRBD1
v_call: TRBV15
j_call: TRBJ2-5
cdr3_nt: TGTGCCACCAGCAGAGATCAGGGGGCGAGGAGGGAGACCCAGTACTTC
cdr3_aa: CATSRDQGARRETQYF

clone_size: once
cdr3_length: 15
d_call: NA
v_call: TRBV2
j_call: TRBJ2-5
cdr3_nt: TGTGCCAGCAGTGAAATTCTGTCAACGGGAGAGACCCAGTACTTC
cdr3_aa: CASSEILSTGETQYF

clone_size: NA
cdr3_length: 15
d_call: TRBD1
v_call: TRBV12-5
j_call: TRBJ2-7
cdr3_nt: TGTGCTAGTGGTTCCCGGACAGGGGGCTTCTACGAGCAGTACTTC
cdr3_aa: CASGSRTGGFYEQYF

clone_size: NA
cdr3_length: 14
d_call: TRBD1
v_call: TRBV7-2
j_call: TRBJ1-2
cdr3_nt: TGTGCCAGCAGTTTGGGACAGAACGGCGACGGCTACACCTTC
cdr3_aa: CASSLGQNGDGYTF

clone_size: NA
cdr3_length: 16
d_call: TRBD1
v_call: TRBV5-1
j_call: TRBJ1-1
cdr3_nt: TGCGCCAGCAGCTTGGCCGGGAGGGGGCCCGTAGAGAAGGCTTTCTTT
cdr3_aa: CASSLAGRGPVEKAFF

clone_size: NA
cdr3_length: 15
d_call: TRBD1
v_call: TRBV5-1
j_call: TRBJ2-1
cdr3_nt: TGCGCCAGCAGCTTGGAACAGGGGGCGATGAATGAGCAGTTCTTC
cdr3_aa: CASSLEQGAMNEQFF

clone_size: NA
cdr3_length: 15
d_call: NA
v_call: TRBV5-1
j_call: TRBJ2-3
cdr3_nt: TGCGCCAGCAGCCCTACTGGGGGGGCGGGAGATACGCAGTATTTT
cdr3_aa: CASSPTGGAGDTQYF

clone_size: NA
cdr3_length: 13
d_call: NA
v_call: TRBV7-3
j_call: TRBJ1-1
cdr3_nt: TGTGCCAGCAAGATGAATTCCGAGGGTGAAGCTTTCTTT
cdr3_aa: CASKMNSEGEAFF

clone_size: once
cdr3_length: 14
d_call: NA
v_call: TRBV11-3
j_call: TRBJ2-3
cdr3_nt: TGTGCCAGCAGCCGAATGGCAAGCACAGATACGCAGTATTTT
cdr3_aa: CASSRMASTDTQYF

clone_size: NA
cdr3_length: 15
d_call: NA
v_call: TRBV7-8
j_call: TRBJ1-2
cdr3_nt: TGTGCCAGCAGCTTACTACAGGGAGTACTTGGTGGCTACACCTTC
cdr3_aa: CASSLLQGVLGGYTF

clone_size: NA
cdr3_length: 15
d_call: NA
v_call: TRBV11-1
j_call: TRBJ2-5
cdr3_nt: TGTGCCAGCAGCTTAACTTCAGGGGCCCAAGAGACCCAGTACTTC
cdr3_aa: CASSLTSGAQETQYF

clone_size: NA
cdr3_length: 19
d_call: NA
v_call: TRBV15
j_call: TRBJ2-1
cdr3_nt: TGTGCCACCAGCAGAGAACAACTTATAACAGGGGAGGTAGGCAATGAGCAGTTCTTC
cdr3_aa: CATSREQLITGEVGNEQFF

clone_size: NA
cdr3_length: 19
d_call: TRBD2
v_call: TRBV5-1
j_call: TRBJ2-7
cdr3_nt: TGCGCCAGCAGCTTTGGGCTAGCGGGGGGGCTTCCCGACTCCTACGAGCAGTACTTC
cdr3_aa: CASSFGLAGGLPDSYEQYF

clone_size: few
cdr3_length: 12
d_call: NA
v_call: TRBV5-4
j_call: TRBJ1-5
cdr3_nt: TGTGCCAGCAGCCAATTCGGTCAGCCCCAGCATTTT
cdr3_aa: CASSQFGQPQHF

clone_size: NA
cdr3_length: 13
d_call: NA
v_call: TRBV5-4
j_call: TRBJ1-2
cdr3_nt: TGTGCCAGCAGCCGAGGAGAGGCCCCCGCTTTCACCTTC
cdr3_aa: CASSRGEAPAFTF

clone_size: once
cdr3_length: 13
d_call: NA
v_call: TRBV7-2
j_call: TRBJ2-2
cdr3_nt: TGTGCCAGCAGCCCAGTAATGGCCGGGGAGCTGTTTTTT
cdr3_aa: CASSPVMAGELFF

clone_size: NA
cdr3_length: 15
d_call: TRBD1
v_call: TRBV2
j_call: TRBJ1-3
cdr3_nt: TGTGCCAGCAGGATTACAGGGGGCTCAGGAAACACCATATATTTT
cdr3_aa: CASRITGGSGNTIYF

clone_size: NA
cdr3_length: 14
d_call: NA
v_call: TRBV6-6
j_call: TRBJ1-3
cdr3_nt: TGTGCCAGCAGCCGGGTGAGGGAAGGAAACACCATATATTTT
cdr3_aa: CASSRVREGNTIYF

clone_size: NA
cdr3_length: 14
d_call: TRBD1
v_call: TRBV27
j_call: TRBJ2-7
cdr3_nt: TGTGCCAGCAGTTTATTTAGGGGGCCCGGCGAGCAGTACTTC
cdr3_aa: CASSLFRGPGEQYF

clone_size: NA
cdr3_length: 15
d_call: NA
v_call: TRBV5-1
j_call: TRBJ1-3
cdr3_nt: TGCGCCAGCCGAGACAGGCCAATTCGGTCCAACACCATATATTTT
cdr3_aa: CASRDRPIRSNTIYF

clone_size: NA
cdr3_length: 11
d_call: NA
v_call: TRBV12-3/TRBV12-4
j_call: TRBJ1-2
cdr3_nt: TGTGCCAGCAGCCTCGACACGGGCTACACCTTC
cdr3_aa: CASSLDTGYTF

clone_size: few
cdr3_length: 14
d_call: NA
v_call: TRBV4-1
j_call: TRBJ1-2
cdr3_nt: TGCGCCAGCAGGTTCGAGGGCGTACAGTATGGCTACACCTTC
cdr3_aa: CASRFEGVQYGYTF

clone_size: NA
cdr3_length: 13
d_call: NA
v_call: TRBV5-5
j_call: TRBJ1-5
cdr3_nt: TGTGCCAGCAGCCCCGACAGTTACCAGCCCCAGCATTTT
cdr3_aa: CASSPDSYQPQHF

clone_size: NA
cdr3_length: 14
d_call: TRBD1
v_call: TRBV2
j_call: TRBJ2-7
cdr3_nt: TGTGCCAGCAGTCCAGACAGGGCCTCCTACGAGCAGTACTTC
cdr3_aa: CASSPDRASYEQYF

clone_size: NA
cdr3_length: 16
d_call: NA
v_call: TRBV19
j_call: TRBJ2-5
cdr3_nt: TGTGCCAGTAGAAGTAGTGGCCTCAGGGGGGAAGAGACCCAGTACTTC
cdr3_aa: CASRSSGLRGEETQYF

clone_size: NA
cdr3_length: 15
d_call: NA
v_call: TRBV6-2/TRBV6-3
j_call: TRBJ1-5
cdr3_nt: TGTGCCAGCAGTTTATGGCAGAGGCAGAATCAGCCCCAGCATTTT
cdr3_aa: CASSLWQRQNQPQHF

clone_size: NA
cdr3_length: 15
d_call: NA
v_call: TRBV11-1
j_call: TRBJ2-2
cdr3_nt: TGTGCCAGCAGCCCGACGACAGGCGAAACCGGGGAGCTGTTTTTT
cdr3_aa: CASSPTTGETGELFF

clone_size: NA
cdr3_length: 13
d_call: NA
v_call: TRBV28
j_call: TRBJ1-1
cdr3_nt: TGTGCCAGCAGTGGGCTCATGAACACTGAAGCTTTCTTT
cdr3_aa: CASSGLMNTEAFF

clone_size: once
cdr3_length: 15
d_call: NA
v_call: TRBV5-1
j_call: TRBJ2-6
cdr3_nt: TGCGCCAGCAGCTATGGCGGGGTAGGGGCCAACGTCCTGACTTTC
cdr3_aa: CASSYGGVGANVLTF

clone_size: NA
cdr3_length: 15
d_call: NA
v_call: TRBV19
j_call: TRBJ1-4
cdr3_nt: TGTGCCAGTAAAGCACCCCCCTCAACTAATGAAAAACTGTTTTTT
cdr3_aa: CASKAPPSTNEKLFF

clone_size: NA
cdr3_length: 16
d_call: TRBD2
v_call: TRBV5-6
j_call: TRBJ2-2
cdr3_nt: TGTGCCAGCAGCCAGGGACTAGCGGGGTCTCTCGGGGAGCTGTTTTTT
cdr3_aa: CASSQGLAGSLGELFF

clone_size: NA
cdr3_length: 15
d_call: TRBD2
v_call: TRBV4-1
j_call: TRBJ2-1
cdr3_nt: TGCGCCAGCAGCGCTAGCGGGGGGACCTACAATGAGCAGTTCTTC
cdr3_aa: CASSASGGTYNEQFF

clone_size: NA
cdr3_length: 15
d_call: TRBD2
v_call: TRBV6-5
j_call: TRBJ2-7
cdr3_nt: TGTGCCAGTAGAGCGCGGGGGGGCTCTTTCTACGAGCAGTACTTC
cdr3_aa: CASRARGGSFYEQYF

clone_size: NA
cdr3_length: 15
d_call: NA
v_call: TRBV14
j_call: TRBJ2-5
cdr3_nt: TGTGCCAGCAGCCAAGATTTTCAGAGGGTAGGGACCCAGTACTTC
cdr3_aa: CASSQDFQRVGTQYF

clone_size: NA
cdr3_length: 15
d_call: TRBD2
v_call: TRBV7-6
j_call: TRBJ2-1
cdr3_nt: TGTGCCAGCGACAGCCTAGCGGGGGGATCCAATGAGCAGTTCTTC
cdr3_aa: CASDSLAGGSNEQFF

clone_size: NA
cdr3_length: 15
d_call: TRBD1
v_call: TRBV5-6
j_call: TRBJ1-4
cdr3_nt: TGTGCCAGCAGCTTAACCGGGACAGGGACTGAAAAACTGTTTTTT
cdr3_aa: CASSLTGTGTEKLFF

clone_size: NA
cdr3_length: 14
d_call: TRBD1
v_call: TRBV5-1
j_call: TRBJ1-6
cdr3_nt: TGCGCCAGCAGCTCGACAGGGTCGGATTCACCCCTCCACTTT
cdr3_aa: CASSSTGSDSPLHF

clone_size: NA
cdr3_length: 14
d_call: NA
v_call: TRBV7-3
j_call: TRBJ2-5
cdr3_nt: TGTGCCAGCAGCACCACAGGGAACCAAGAGACCCAGTACTTC
cdr3_aa: CASSTTGNQETQYF

clone_size: NA
cdr3_length: 14
d_call: TRBD1
v_call: TRBV7-9
j_call: TRBJ1-2
cdr3_nt: TGTGCCAGCAGCCAATCGACAGGGTACTATGGCTACACCTTC
cdr3_aa: CASSQSTGYYGYTF

clone_size: NA
cdr3_length: 13
d_call: NA
v_call: TRBV12-3/TRBV12-4
j_call: TRBJ2-7
cdr3_nt: TGTGCCAGCAGGTTAAGGGCCGGGGGCGAGCAGTACTTC
cdr3_aa: CASRLRAGGEQYF

clone_size: NA
cdr3_length: 15
d_call: TRBD2
v_call: TRBV3-1/TRBV3-2
j_call: TRBJ2-5
cdr3_nt: TGTGCCAGCAGCCCAGATAGCGGGGGGCAAGAGACCCAGTACTTC
cdr3_aa: CASSPDSGGQETQYF

clone_size: NA
cdr3_length: 16
d_call: TRBD1
v_call: TRBV7-2
j_call: TRBJ2-5
cdr3_nt: TGTGCCAGCAGCGGACAGACAGGGGGCGCCTCAGAGACCCAGTACTTC
cdr3_aa: CASSGQTGGASETQYF

clone_size: NA
cdr3_length: 17
d_call: NA
v_call: TRBV9
j_call: TRBJ2-1
cdr3_nt: TGTGCCAGCAGCGTGAGTAGACAGTCGAGCTCCTACAATGAGCAGTTCTTC
cdr3_aa: CASSVSRQSSSYNEQFF

clone_size: NA
cdr3_length: 14
d_call: TRBD2
v_call: TRBV6-4
j_call: TRBJ2-3
cdr3_nt: TGTGCCAGCAGCGGGACTAGCGGGGCAGATACGCAGTATTTT
cdr3_aa: CASSGTSGADTQYF